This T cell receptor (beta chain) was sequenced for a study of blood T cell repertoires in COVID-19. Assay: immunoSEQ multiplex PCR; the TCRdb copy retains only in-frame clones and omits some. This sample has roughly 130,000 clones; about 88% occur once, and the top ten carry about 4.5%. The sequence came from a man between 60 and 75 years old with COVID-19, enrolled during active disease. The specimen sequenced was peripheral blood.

Written as DNA, the CDR3 is TGTGCCACGTTAGAAACCGGGGAGCTGTTTTTT. Its translation is CATLETGELFF. This chain links TRBV10-3 with TRBJ2-2; no firm D call. Trimming cost V 10 bases and J 5 bases, with 8 bases left between them. The CDR3 has 11 residues. Per the germline V gene, CDR1 is ENHRY and CDR2 is SYGVKD.